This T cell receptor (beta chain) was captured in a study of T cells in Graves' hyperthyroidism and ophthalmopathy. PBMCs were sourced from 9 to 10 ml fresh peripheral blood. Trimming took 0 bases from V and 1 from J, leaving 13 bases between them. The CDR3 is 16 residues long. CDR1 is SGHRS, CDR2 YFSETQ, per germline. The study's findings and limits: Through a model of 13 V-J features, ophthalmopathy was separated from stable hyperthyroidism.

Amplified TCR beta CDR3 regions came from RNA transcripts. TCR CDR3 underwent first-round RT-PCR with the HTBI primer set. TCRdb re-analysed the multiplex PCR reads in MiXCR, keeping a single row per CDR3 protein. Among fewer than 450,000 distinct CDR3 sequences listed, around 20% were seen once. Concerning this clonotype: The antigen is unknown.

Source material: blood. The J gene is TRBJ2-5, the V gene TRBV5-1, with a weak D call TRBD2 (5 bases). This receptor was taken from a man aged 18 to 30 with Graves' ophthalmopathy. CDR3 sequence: CASSLDPAEPQETQYF. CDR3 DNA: TGCGCCAGCAGCTTGGATCCAGCGGAGCCCCAAGAGACCCAGTACTTC.